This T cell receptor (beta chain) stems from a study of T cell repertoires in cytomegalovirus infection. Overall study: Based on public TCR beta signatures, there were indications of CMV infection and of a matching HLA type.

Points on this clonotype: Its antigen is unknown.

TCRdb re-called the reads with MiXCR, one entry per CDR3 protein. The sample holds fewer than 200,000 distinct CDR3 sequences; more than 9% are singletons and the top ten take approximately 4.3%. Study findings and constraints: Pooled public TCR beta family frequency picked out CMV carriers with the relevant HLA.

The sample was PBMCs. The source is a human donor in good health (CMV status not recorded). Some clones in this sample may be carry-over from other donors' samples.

This CDR3 reads CASSSTSDQPQHF. The CDR3 nucleotides are TGTGCCAGCAGTTCTACATCCGATCAGCCCCAGCATTTT. V usage is TRBV12-3 or TRBV12-4 and J usage is TRBJ1-5; D unresolved. The CDR3 spans 13 residues. Deletions cut 4 bases from V and 5 bases from J, with 9 bases between.